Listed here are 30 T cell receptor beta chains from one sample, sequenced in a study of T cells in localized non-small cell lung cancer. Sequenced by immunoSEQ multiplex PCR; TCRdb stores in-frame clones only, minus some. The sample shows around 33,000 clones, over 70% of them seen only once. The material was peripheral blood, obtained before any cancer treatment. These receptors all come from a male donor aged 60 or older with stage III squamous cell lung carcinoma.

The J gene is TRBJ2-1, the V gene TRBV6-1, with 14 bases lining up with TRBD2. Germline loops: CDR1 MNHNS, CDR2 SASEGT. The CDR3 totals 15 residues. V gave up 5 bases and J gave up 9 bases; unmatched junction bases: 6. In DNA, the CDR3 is TGTGCCAGCAGTCCGAGGACTAGCGGGGGGTTTGAGCAGTTCTTC. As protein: CASSPRTSGGFEQFF.

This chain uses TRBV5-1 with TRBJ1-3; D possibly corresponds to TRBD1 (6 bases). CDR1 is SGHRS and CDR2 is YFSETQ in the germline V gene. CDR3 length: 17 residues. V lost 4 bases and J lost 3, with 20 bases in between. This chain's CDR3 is CASSPQQGSGFGNTIYF. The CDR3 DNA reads TGCGCCAGCAGCCCGCAGCAGGGGTCGGGTTTTGGAAACACCATATATTTT.

The CDR3 is CASSPRQGLLSGNTIYF. The CDR3 region has the DNA TGTGCCAGTAGCCCGAGACAGGGGCTTCTCTCTGGAAACACCATATATTTT. V usage is TRBV19 and J usage is TRBJ1-3, with 8 bases matching TRBD1. Germline V gene lookup returns CDR1 LNHDA and CDR2 SQIVND (reference sequence). The CDR3 consists of 17 residues. With V trimmed by 6 bases and J by 0 bases, 10 bases remained unmatched. The entire variable domain, with the rest obtained from reference TRBV19 and TRBJ1-3, is as follows: DGGITQSPKYLFRKEGQNVTLSCEQNLNHDAMYWYRQDPGQGLRLIYYSQIVNDFQKGDIAEGYSVSREKKESFPLTVTSAQKNPTAFYLCASSPRQGLLSGNTIYFGEGSWLTVV.

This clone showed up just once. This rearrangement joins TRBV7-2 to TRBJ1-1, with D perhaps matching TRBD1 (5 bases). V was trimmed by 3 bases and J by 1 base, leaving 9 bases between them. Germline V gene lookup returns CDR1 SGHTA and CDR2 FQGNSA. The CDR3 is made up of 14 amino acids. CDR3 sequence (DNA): TGTGCCAGCAGCTTCGGGGGGGGGAACACTGAAGCTTTCTTT. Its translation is CASSFGGGNTEAFF.

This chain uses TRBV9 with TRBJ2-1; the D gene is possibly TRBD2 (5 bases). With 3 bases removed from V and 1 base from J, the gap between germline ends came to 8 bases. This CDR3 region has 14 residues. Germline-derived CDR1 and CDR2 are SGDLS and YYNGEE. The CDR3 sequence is CASSAPGSYNEQFF. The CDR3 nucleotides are TGTGCCAGCAGCGCCCCGGGGTCCTACAATGAGCAGTTCTTC.

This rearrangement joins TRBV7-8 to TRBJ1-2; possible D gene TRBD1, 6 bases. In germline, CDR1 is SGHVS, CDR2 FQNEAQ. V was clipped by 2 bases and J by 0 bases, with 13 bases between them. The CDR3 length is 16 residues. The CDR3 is CASSLRTVSSNYGYTF. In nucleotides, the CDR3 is TGTGCCAGCAGCTTAAGGACAGTCTCTTCTAACTATGGCTACACCTTC.

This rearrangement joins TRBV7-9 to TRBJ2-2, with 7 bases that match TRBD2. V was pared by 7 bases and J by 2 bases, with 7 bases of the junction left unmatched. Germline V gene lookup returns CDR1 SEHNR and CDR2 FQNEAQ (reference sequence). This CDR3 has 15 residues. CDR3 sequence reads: CASTKASGNTGELFF. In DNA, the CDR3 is TGTGCCAGCACTAAGGCTAGCGGTAACACCGGGGAGCTGTTTTTT.

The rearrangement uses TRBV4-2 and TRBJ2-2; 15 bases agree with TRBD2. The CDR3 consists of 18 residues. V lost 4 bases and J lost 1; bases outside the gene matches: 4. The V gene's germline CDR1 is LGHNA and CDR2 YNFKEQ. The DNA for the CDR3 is TGTGCCAGCAGCCGCACGGGACTAGCGGGGGGGAACACCGGGGAGCTGTTTTTT. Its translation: CASSRTGLAGGNTGELFF.

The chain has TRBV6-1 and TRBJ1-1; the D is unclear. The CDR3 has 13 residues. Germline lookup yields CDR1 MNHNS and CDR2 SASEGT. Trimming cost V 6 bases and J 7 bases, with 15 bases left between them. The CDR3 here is CASRAFNSDEAFF. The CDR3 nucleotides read TGTGCCAGCAGAGCCTTCAATTCGGATGAAGCTTTCTTT.

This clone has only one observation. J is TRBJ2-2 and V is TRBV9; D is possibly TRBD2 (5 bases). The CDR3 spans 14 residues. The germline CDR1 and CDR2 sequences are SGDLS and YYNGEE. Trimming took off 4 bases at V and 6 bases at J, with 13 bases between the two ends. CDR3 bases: TGTGCCAGCAGCCGTGGACTTGACCCCGGGGAGCTGTTTTTT. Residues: CASSRGLDPGELFF.

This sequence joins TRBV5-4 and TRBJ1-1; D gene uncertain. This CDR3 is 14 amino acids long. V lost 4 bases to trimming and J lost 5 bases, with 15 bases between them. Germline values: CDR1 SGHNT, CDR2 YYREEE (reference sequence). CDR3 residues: CASSRRSPATEAFF. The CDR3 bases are TGTGCCAGCAGCCGACGGTCACCGGCAACTGAAGCTTTCTTT.

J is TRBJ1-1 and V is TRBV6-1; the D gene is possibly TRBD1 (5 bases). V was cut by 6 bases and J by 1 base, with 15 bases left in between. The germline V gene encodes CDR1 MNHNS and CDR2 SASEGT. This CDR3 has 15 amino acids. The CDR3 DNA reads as TGTGCCAGCAGCTTACAGGCCATCGAGAACACTGAAGCTTTCTTT. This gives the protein CASSLQAIENTEAFF.

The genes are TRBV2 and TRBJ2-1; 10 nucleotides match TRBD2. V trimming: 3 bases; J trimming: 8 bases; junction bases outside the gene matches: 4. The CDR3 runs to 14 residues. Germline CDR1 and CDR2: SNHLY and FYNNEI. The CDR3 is CASSDRTSGDEQFF. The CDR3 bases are TGTGCCAGCAGTGATAGGACTAGCGGTGATGAGCAGTTCTTC.

CDR3 sequence reads: CASSEGGWELFF. The DNA for the CDR3 is TGTGCCAGCAGTGAAGGAGGGTGGGAGCTGTTTTTT. J is TRBJ2-2 and V is TRBV2, with D possibly being TRBD2 (5 bases). Germline loops: CDR1 SNHLY, CDR2 FYNNEI. V was trimmed by 1 base and J by 9 bases, leaving 6 bases between them. This CDR3 has 12 amino acids. The full variable domain, rest sourced from reference TRBV2 and TRBJ2-2, is EPEVTQTPSHQVTQMGQEVILRCVPISNHLYFYWYRQILGQKVEFLVSFYNNEISEKSEIFDDQFSVERPDGSNFTLKIRSTKLEDSAMYFCASSEGGWELFFGEGSRLTVL.

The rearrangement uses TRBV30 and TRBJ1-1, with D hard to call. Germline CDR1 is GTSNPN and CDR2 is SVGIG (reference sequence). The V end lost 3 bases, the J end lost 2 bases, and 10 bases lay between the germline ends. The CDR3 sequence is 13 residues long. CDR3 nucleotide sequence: TGTGCCTGGAGACCGGGGATAAACACTGAAGCTTTCTTT. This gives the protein CAWRPGINTEAFF. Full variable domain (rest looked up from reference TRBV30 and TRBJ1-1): SQTIHQWPATLVQPVGSPLSLECTVEGTSNPNLYWYRQAAGRGLQLLFYSVGIGQISSEVPQNLSASRPQDRQFILSSKKLLLSDSGFYLCAWRPGINTEAFFGQGTRLTVV.

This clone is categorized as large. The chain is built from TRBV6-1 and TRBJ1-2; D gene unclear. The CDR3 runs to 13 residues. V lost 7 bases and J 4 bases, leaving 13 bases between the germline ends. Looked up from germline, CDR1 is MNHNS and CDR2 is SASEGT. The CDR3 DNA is TGTGCCAGCACAACTGACCGACTCTATGGCTACACCTTC. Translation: CASTTDRLYGYTF.

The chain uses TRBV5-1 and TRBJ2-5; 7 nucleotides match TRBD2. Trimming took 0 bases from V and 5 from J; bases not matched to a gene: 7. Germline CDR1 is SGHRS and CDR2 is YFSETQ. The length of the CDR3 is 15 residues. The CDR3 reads CASSLASSGAETQYF. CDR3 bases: TGCGCCAGCAGCTTGGCGTCTAGCGGAGCGGAGACCCAGTACTTC.

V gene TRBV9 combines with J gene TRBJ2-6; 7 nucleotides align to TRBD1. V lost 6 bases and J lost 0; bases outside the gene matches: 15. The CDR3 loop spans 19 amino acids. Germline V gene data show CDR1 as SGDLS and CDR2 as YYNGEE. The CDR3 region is CASTKPPRQGGSGANVLTF. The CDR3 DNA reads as TGTGCCAGCACTAAACCGCCGAGACAGGGCGGCTCTGGGGCCAACGTCCTGACTTTC.

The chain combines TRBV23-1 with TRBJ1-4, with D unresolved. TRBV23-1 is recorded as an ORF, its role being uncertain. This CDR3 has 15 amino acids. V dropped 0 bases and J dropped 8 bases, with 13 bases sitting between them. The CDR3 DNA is TGCGCCAGCAGTCAATCGGGTAGGGTAGCAGAAAAACTGTTTTTT. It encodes CASSQSGRVAEKLFF.

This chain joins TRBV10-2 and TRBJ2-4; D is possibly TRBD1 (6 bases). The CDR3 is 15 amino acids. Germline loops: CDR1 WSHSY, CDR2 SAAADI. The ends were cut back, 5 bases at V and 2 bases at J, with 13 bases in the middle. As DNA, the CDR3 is TGCGCCAGCAGTCCTTTCCAGGGGTCCAAAAACATTCAGTACTTC. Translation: CASSPFQGSKNIQYF.

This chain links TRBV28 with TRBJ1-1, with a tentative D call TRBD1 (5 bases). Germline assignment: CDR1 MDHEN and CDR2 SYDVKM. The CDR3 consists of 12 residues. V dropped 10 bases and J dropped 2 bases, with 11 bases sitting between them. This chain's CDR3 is CATRTLNTEAFF. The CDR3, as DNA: TGTGCCACCCGGACACTAAACACTGAAGCTTTCTTT.

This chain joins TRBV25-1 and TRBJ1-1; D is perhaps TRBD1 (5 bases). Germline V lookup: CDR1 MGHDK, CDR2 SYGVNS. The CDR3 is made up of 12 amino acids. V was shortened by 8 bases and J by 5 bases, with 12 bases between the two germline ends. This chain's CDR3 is CASLGGETEAFF. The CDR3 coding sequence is TGTGCCAGCTTGGGGGGGGAGACTGAAGCTTTCTTT.

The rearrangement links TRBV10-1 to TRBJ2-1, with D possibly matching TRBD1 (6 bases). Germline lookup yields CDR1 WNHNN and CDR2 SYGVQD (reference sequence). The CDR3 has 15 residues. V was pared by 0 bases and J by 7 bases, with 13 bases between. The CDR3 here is CASSESRGGTNEQFF. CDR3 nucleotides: TGCGCCAGCAGTGAGTCGAGAGGGGGAACGAATGAGCAGTTCTTC.

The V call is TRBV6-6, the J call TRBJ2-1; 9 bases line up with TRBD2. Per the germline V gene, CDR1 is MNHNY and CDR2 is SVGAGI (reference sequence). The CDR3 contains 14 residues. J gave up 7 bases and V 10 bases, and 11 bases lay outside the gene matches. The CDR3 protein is CATQLAGKGNEQFF. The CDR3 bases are TGTGCCACCCAGCTAGCGGGAAAGGGAAATGAGCAGTTCTTC.

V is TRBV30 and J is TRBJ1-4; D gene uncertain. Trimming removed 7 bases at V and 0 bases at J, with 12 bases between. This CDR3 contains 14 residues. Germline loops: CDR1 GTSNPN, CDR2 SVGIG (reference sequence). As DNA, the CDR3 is TGTGCCTCCCGAGACGGGGCAACTAATGAAAAACTGTTTTTT. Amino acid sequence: CASRDGATNEKLFF.

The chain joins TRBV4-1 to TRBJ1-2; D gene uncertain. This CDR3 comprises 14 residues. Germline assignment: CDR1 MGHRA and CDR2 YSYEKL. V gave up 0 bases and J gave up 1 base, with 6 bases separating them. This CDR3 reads CASSQDSGNYGYTF. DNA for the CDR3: TGCGCCAGCAGCCAAGATAGCGGTAACTATGGCTACACCTTC.

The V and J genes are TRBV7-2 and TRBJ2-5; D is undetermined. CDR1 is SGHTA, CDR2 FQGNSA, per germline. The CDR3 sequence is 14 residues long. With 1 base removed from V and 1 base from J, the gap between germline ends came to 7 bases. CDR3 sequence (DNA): TGTGCCAGCAGCTTAGTAGTGTTCCAAGAGACCCAGTACTTC. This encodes CASSLVVFQETQYF.

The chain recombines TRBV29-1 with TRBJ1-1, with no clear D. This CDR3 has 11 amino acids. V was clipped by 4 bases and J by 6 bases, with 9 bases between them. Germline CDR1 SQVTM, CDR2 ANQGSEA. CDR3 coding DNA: TGCAGCGTTGGAGGGTACGCTGAAGCTTTCTTT. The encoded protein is CSVGGYAEAFF.

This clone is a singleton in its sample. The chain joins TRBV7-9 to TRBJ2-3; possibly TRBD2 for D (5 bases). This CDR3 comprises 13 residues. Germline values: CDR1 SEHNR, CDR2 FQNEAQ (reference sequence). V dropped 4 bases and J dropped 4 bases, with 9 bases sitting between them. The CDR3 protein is CASSSRGPDTQYF. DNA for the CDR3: TGTGCCAGCAGCTCCCGGGGTCCAGATACGCAGTATTTT.

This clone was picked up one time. CDR3 protein: CASSLRGAGTEAFF. As DNA, the CDR3 is TGTGCCAGCAGCCTCCGGGGGGCGGGCACTGAAGCTTTCTTT. This chain connects TRBV7-8 to TRBJ1-1, with D possibly TRBD1 on 6 matching bases. Germline CDR1 is SGHVS and CDR2 is FQNEAQ. The CDR3 is 14 amino acids. Trimming took 5 bases from V and 4 from J, leaving 14 bases between them. Full variable domain (outside the CDR3, taken from reference TRBV7-8 and TRBJ1-1): GAGVSQSPRYKVAKRGQDVALRCDPISGHVSLFWYQQALGQGPEFLTYFQNEAQLDKSGLPSDRFFAERPEGSVSTLKIQRTQQEDSAVYLCASSLRGAGTEAFFGQGTRLTVV.